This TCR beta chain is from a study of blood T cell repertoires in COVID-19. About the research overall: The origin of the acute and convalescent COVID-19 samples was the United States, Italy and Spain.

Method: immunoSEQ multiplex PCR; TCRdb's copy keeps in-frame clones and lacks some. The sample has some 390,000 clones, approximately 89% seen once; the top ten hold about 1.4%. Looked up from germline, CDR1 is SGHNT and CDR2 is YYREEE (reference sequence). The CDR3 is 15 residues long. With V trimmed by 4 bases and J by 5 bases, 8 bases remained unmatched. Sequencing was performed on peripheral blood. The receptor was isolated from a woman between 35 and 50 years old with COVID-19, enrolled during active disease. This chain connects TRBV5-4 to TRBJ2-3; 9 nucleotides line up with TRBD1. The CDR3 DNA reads TGTGCCAGCAGCCAGGGGACAGGGCATGTAGATACGCAGTATTTT. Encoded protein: CASSQGTGHVDTQYF.